The 31 T cell receptor beta chains in this list originate from one sample, sequenced in a study of OX40 agonist ivuxolimab in advanced cancers. The assay was immunoSEQ multiplex PCR, and TCRdb's table has in-frame clones only and misses some. The profile shows approximately 60,000 clones, around 84% of them singletons. Sequencing was performed on CD4+ or CD8+ T cells sorted from blood, taken in a trial of the OX40 agonist ivuxolimab. Source of these receptors: an adult with an advanced solid tumor such as melanoma, head and neck, liver or kidney cancer.

The sample holds a few counts of this clone. This chain links TRBV2 with TRBJ1-5; perhaps TRBD1 as D (5 bases). The CDR3 extends over 19 amino acids. Per germline, CDR1 SNHLY and CDR2 FYNNEI. The V and J ends lost 5 bases and 2 bases respectively, with 25 bases between them. CDR3 sequence reads: CASSFRWEGSSGGNQPQHF. CDR3 DNA sequence: TGTGCCAGCAGTTTCCGATGGGAGGGGAGTAGTGGTGGCAATCAGCCCCAGCATTTT.

This rearrangement joins TRBV6-4 to TRBJ1-6; D is unclear. The germline gives CDR1 MRHNA, CDR2 SNTAGT. CDR3 length: 12 residues. Trimming stripped 2 bases from V and 9 bases from J, with 5 bases between. CDR3 nucleotides: TGTGCCAGCAGTGACCGCGGTTCACCCCTCCACTTT. The encoded protein is CASSDRGSPLHF.

The chain links TRBV7-8 to TRBJ2-5; D remains ambiguous. The germline gives CDR1 SGHVS, CDR2 FQNEAQ. V was cut by 7 bases and J by 13 bases, with 22 bases left in between. The CDR3 contains 13 residues. The DNA of the CDR3 is TGTGCCAGCACCCCGGGTAACACAAGAGCCGGGTACTTC. Its translation: CASTPGNTRAGYF.

The chain recombines TRBV28 with TRBJ1-1; no firm D call. Trimming took 8 bases from V and 7 from J, leaving 20 bases between them. Germline V lookup: CDR1 MDHEN, CDR2 SYDVKM. The CDR3 length is 14 residues. The CDR3 DNA sequence: TGTGCCAGCTCATCTTTCGGCCGGCCTCTTGAAGCTTTCTTT. It is translated as CASSSFGRPLEAFF. Combining the CDR3 with reference TRBV28 and TRBJ1-1 gives the whole variable domain DVKVTQSSRYLVKRTGEKVFLECVQDMDHENMFWYRQDPGLGLRLIYFSYDVKMKEKGDIPEGYSVSREKKERFSLILESASTNQTSMYLCASSSFGRPLEAFFGQGTRLTVV.

This clone was counted a few times. This chain joins TRBV19 and TRBJ2-2; D perhaps matches TRBD1 (5 bases). Germline assignment: CDR1 LNHDA and CDR2 SQIVND (reference sequence). V lost 8 bases, J lost 6 bases, and 13 bases lay in between. This CDR3 region has 13 residues. DNA of the CDR3: TGTGCCAGTCGCCCCACAGGACCCGGGGAGCTGTTTTTT. Translated, it gives CASRPTGPGELFF.

The table lists this clone with a few counts. This rearrangement joins TRBV30 to TRBJ1-1; possible D gene TRBD1, 6 bases. Per germline, CDR1 GTSNPN and CDR2 SVGIG (reference sequence). The CDR3 has 14 amino acids. The germline V and J ends were trimmed by 4 bases and 5 bases, with 17 bases remaining between them. The CDR3: CAWTLLGGGTEAFF. The CDR3 DNA reads as TGTGCCTGGACCCTCTTGGGAGGGGGGACTGAAGCTTTCTTT.

The chain is built from TRBV18 and TRBJ1-2, with 9 bases matching TRBD1. The CDR3 runs to 15 residues. V was clipped by 2 bases and J by 7 bases; unmatched bases: 8. Germline loops: CDR1 KGHSH, CDR2 LQKENI. CDR3 amino acids: CASSPRTGVVLGYTF. In nucleotides, the CDR3 is TGTGCCAGCTCACCAAGGACAGGGGTGGTTCTTGGCTACACCTTC. Full variable domain (rest looked up from reference TRBV18 and TRBJ1-2): NAGVMQNPRHLVRRRGQEARLRCSPMKGHSHVYWYRQLPEEGLKFMVYLQKENIIDESGMPKERFSAEFPKEGPSILRIQQVVRGDSAAYFCASSPRTGVVLGYTFGSGTRLTVV.

This chain links TRBV5-1 with TRBJ1-1, with D uncertain. Trimming pared 1 base from V and 1 base from J, leaving 5 bases between. The CDR3 runs 13 residues. From germline, CDR1 is SGHRS and CDR2 YFSETQ. The CDR3: CASSLPGNTEAFF. In DNA, the CDR3 is TGCGCCAGCAGCTTGCCAGGGAACACTGAAGCTTTCTTT.

The J gene is TRBJ2-3, the V gene TRBV30; D unresolved. The V gene lost 0 bases and the J gene lost 0 bases, with 13 bases spanning the gap. This CDR3 spans 16 amino acids. CDR1 is GTSNPN, CDR2 SVGIG, per germline (reference sequence). CDR3 amino acids: CAWSVWLGFSTDTQYF. The CDR3 bases are TGTGCCTGGAGTGTATGGCTGGGGTTTAGCACAGATACGCAGTATTTT.

This rearrangement joins TRBV5-1 to TRBJ2-3, with D perhaps given as TRBD1 or TRBD2 (5 bases each). Trimming pared 4 bases from V and 4 bases from J, leaving 13 bases between. The CDR3 loop spans 14 amino acids. CDR1 is SGHRS, CDR2 YFSETQ, per germline. The CDR3 sequence is CASSSPLGADTQYF. CDR3 in DNA: TGCGCCAGCAGCAGCCCCTTGGGGGCAGATACGCAGTATTTT.

The chain employs TRBV30 and TRBJ1-5; a possible D gene is TRBD1 (6 bases). Trimming shortened V by 5 bases and J by 1 base, and 15 bases separated the two germline ends. Looked up from germline, CDR1 is GTSNPN and CDR2 is SVGIG (reference sequence). The CDR3 has 15 amino acids. CDR3 in DNA: TGTGCCTGGGGGGGAACGGGGGCGAGCAATCAGCCCCAGCATTTT. It codes for CAWGGTGASNQPQHF.

The V call is TRBV6-6, the J call TRBJ1-1; D is perhaps TRBD1 (6 bases). The CDR3 has 14 residues. Germline-derived CDR1 and CDR2 are MNHNY and SVGAGI (reference sequence). With 6 bases removed from V and 0 bases from J, the gap between germline ends came to 11 bases. CDR3 sequence (DNA): TGTGCCAGCAGGAGGGACAAAATGAACACTGAAGCTTTCTTT. Protein: CASRRDKMNTEAFF.

This clone was counted once. The V and J genes are TRBV7-2 and TRBJ2-1, with 10 nucleotides matching TRBD2. V dropped 0 bases and J dropped 3; count of bases not matched to a gene: 2. This CDR3 is 16 amino acids long. Germline loops: CDR1 SGHTA, CDR2 FQGNSA. The CDR3 spells CASSLARTSGYNEQFF. The DNA of the CDR3 is TGTGCCAGCAGCTTAGCCAGGACTAGCGGCTACAATGAGCAGTTCTTC. Based on the CDR3 plus reference TRBV7-2 and TRBJ2-1, the full variable domain is GAGVSQSPSNKVTEKGKDVELRCDPISGHTALYWYRQSLGQGLEFLIYFQGNSAPDKSGLPSDRFSAERTGGSVSTLTIQRTQQEDSAVYLCASSLARTSGYNEQFFGPGTRLTVL.

This clone was counted a few times. The chain couples TRBV19 to TRBJ1-5; D not resolved. V shed 3 bases and J shed 5 bases, with 14 bases lying between them. CDR3 length: 15 amino acids. From germline, CDR1 is LNHDA and CDR2 SQIVND (reference sequence). In DNA form, the CDR3 reads TGTGCCAGTAGTATCACACAGTTTATGGATCAGCCCCAGCATTTT. This translates into CASSITQFMDQPQHF.

This chain links TRBV4-2 with TRBJ1-5; the match to TRBD1 covers 9 bases. Trimming cost V 1 base and J 5 bases; bases outside gene matches: 12. The germline V gene encodes CDR1 LGHNA and CDR2 YNFKEQ. The CDR3 sequence is 18 residues long. CDR3 nucleotides: TGTGCCAGCAGCCAAGCGACCCGGGACAGGGATTATGATCAGCCCCAGCATTTT. Protein product: CASSQATRDRDYDQPQHF.

This clone occurred once. The chain employs TRBV6-9 and TRBJ1-5; TRBD1 aligns across 7 bases. J lost 0 bases, V lost 6 bases, and 5 bases had no gene match. CDR1 MNHGY and CDR2 SVAAGI come from the germline V gene. CDR3 length: 15 amino acids. CDR3 region: CASRLQGDSNQPQHF. The CDR3 DNA reads TGTGCCAGCAGGCTGCAGGGGGATAGCAATCAGCCCCAGCATTTT.

The CDR3 is CSVIPGQGYEQYF. CDR3 bases: TGCAGCGTTATTCCGGGACAGGGCTACGAGCAGTACTTC. The chain links TRBV29-1 to TRBJ2-7; 9 bases are shared with TRBD1. The CDR3 has 13 residues. J lost 3 bases, V lost 5 bases, and 5 bases had no gene match. Germline V lookup: CDR1 SQVTM, CDR2 ANQGSEA.

Remarks on this clone: The junction departs from germline at one end; a sequencing error may be responsible. The rearrangement uses TRBV23-1 and TRBJ2-2, with D maybe TRBD1 (6 bases). TRBV23-1 falls under the ORF class, with uncertain function. The CDR3 loop spans 14 amino acids. The CDR3 DNA reads as TGCGCCAGCCACTCAGGGGATGACACCGTGGAGCTGTTTTTT. Protein sequence: CASHSGDDTVELFF.

The chain employs TRBV11-1 and TRBJ1-3; 9 bases line up with TRBD1. The V segment lost 6 bases and the J segment 0 bases; nucleotides outside the gene matches: 6. Per the germline V gene, CDR1 is SGHAT and CDR2 is FQDESV (reference sequence). The CDR3 loop spans 16 amino acids. CDR3 DNA sequence: TGTGCCAGCAGAACCGGGACAGGGAGCTCTGGAAACACCATATATTTT. It specifies CASRTGTGSSGNTIYF.

This clone was picked up a small number of times. The chain joins TRBV7-9 to TRBJ2-2; D is undetermined. CDR3 length: 13 residues. Germline CDR1 is SEHNR and CDR2 is FQNEAQ (reference sequence). Trimming pared 8 bases from V and 1 base from J, leaving 8 bases between. CDR3 in amino acids: CASGKQNTGELFF. The CDR3 DNA sequence: TGTGCCAGCGGGAAACAGAACACCGGGGAGCTGTTTTTT.

The rearrangement joins TRBV7-8 to TRBJ1-4; weak D call: TRBD1 (5 bases). CDR1 SGHVS and CDR2 FQNEAQ come from the germline V gene. V was clipped by 1 base and J by 7 bases, with 10 bases between them. The CDR3 length is 14 residues. This CDR3 is CASSLEGVAEKLFF. The CDR3 region has the DNA TGTGCCAGCAGCTTAGAAGGGGTCGCTGAAAAACTGTTTTTT. The whole variable domain, remainder taken from reference TRBV7-8 and TRBJ1-4, is GAGVSQSPRYKVAKRGQDVALRCDPISGHVSLFWYQQALGQGPEFLTYFQNEAQLDKSGLPSDRFFAERPEGSVSTLKIQRTQQEDSAVYLCASSLEGVAEKLFFGSGTQLSVL.

As DNA, the CDR3 is TGTGCCAGCAGTGAAGAGTATCCAAGGACCTACGAGCAGTACTTC. Residues: CASSEEYPRTYEQYF. The chain joins TRBV6-1 to TRBJ2-7; D unclear. The CDR3 extends over 15 amino acids. Germline values: CDR1 MNHNS, CDR2 SASEGT. The V and J ends lost 1 base and 2 bases respectively, with 12 bases between them.

This clone was counted a few times. The gene calls are TRBV21-1 and TRBJ1-2. TRBV21-1 is termed a pseudogene. This CDR3 is 12 amino acids long. DNA for the CDR3: TGTGCCAGCAGGGTAAACTGCGATGGCTACACCTTC. Translating gives CASRVNCDGYTF.

This chain uses TRBV9 with TRBJ1-5; no clear D gene. Germline CDR1 SGDLS, CDR2 YYNGEE. V dropped 0 bases and J dropped 0 bases, with 7 bases sitting between them. The CDR3 totals 15 residues. CDR3: CASSVAGDSNQPQHF. The CDR3 DNA sequence: TGTGCCAGCAGCGTAGCAGGCGATAGCAATCAGCCCCAGCATTTT.

The V and J genes are TRBV9 and TRBJ2-7, with D perhaps being TRBD1 or TRBD2 (5 bases each). The CDR3 is 14 residues long. The ends were cut back, 0 bases at V and 0 bases at J, with 7 bases in the middle. Per germline, CDR1 SGDLS and CDR2 YYNGEE. This CDR3 is CASSVGGDSYEQYF. CDR3 coding DNA: TGTGCCAGCAGCGTAGGAGGGGACTCCTACGAGCAGTACTTC.

V gene TRBV7-2 combines with J gene TRBJ1-3; the D is unclear. V dropped 5 bases and J dropped 4 bases, with 18 bases sitting between them. This CDR3 spans 16 amino acids. Per the germline V gene, CDR1 is SGHTA and CDR2 is FQGNSA. The CDR3 DNA reads TGTGCCAGCAGCCCGGACTCTGTCTGGTTAGGAAACACCATATATTTT. Protein: CASSPDSVWLGNTIYF.

The rearrangement joins TRBV7-2 to TRBJ1-3, with D unresolved. The germline V gene encodes CDR1 SGHTA and CDR2 FQGNSA. The CDR3 runs 13 residues. Between the trimmed V and J ends, which lost 1 base and 8 bases, there was a span of 9 bases. This chain's CDR3 is CASSLESSYTIYF. The CDR3 coding sequence is TGTGCCAGCAGCTTAGAGTCGAGTTACACCATATATTTT.

V usage is TRBV19 and J usage is TRBJ1-2; a possible D gene is TRBD1 (6 bases). This CDR3 is 16 amino acids long. The V end was cut by 1 base, the J end by 3 bases, with 15 bases between. The germline V gene encodes CDR1 LNHDA and CDR2 SQIVND (reference sequence). As DNA, the CDR3 is TGTGCCAGTAGTATAGGAGGGACACTAAGAGACTATGGCTACACCTTC. This translates into CASSIGGTLRDYGYTF.

This sequence joins TRBV13 and TRBJ2-3; the match to TRBD2 covers 9 bases. The germline V gene encodes CDR1 PRHDT and CDR2 FYEKMQ (reference sequence). The CDR3 extends over 14 amino acids. Trimming removed 3 bases from V and 4 bases from J; junction bases left unmatched: 2. Here the CDR3 reads CASSFVAGADTQYF. The CDR3 DNA is TGTGCCAGCAGCTTTGTAGCGGGGGCAGATACGCAGTATTTT.

The chain employs TRBV19 and TRBJ2-1, with 11 bases lining up with TRBD2. The CDR3 contains 15 residues. J was trimmed by 7 bases and V by 6 bases; bases with no gene match: 8. The germline V gene encodes CDR1 LNHDA and CDR2 SQIVND (reference sequence). CDR3 coding DNA: TGTGCCAGTAGGCTCACTAGCGGGAGTGGGAATGAGCAGTTCTTC. It codes for CASRLTSGSGNEQFF.

The gene calls are TRBV18 and TRBJ1-2, with 7 bases aligning to TRBD1. Germline trimming cut 6 bases from V and 4 bases from J; bases unmatched to any gene: 8. This CDR3 has 14 amino acids. The germline V gene encodes CDR1 KGHSH and CDR2 LQKENI. The CDR3 sequence: CASSPPGQSYGYTF. The CDR3 nucleotides are TGTGCCAGCTCCCCTCCGGGACAGTCCTATGGCTACACCTTC.